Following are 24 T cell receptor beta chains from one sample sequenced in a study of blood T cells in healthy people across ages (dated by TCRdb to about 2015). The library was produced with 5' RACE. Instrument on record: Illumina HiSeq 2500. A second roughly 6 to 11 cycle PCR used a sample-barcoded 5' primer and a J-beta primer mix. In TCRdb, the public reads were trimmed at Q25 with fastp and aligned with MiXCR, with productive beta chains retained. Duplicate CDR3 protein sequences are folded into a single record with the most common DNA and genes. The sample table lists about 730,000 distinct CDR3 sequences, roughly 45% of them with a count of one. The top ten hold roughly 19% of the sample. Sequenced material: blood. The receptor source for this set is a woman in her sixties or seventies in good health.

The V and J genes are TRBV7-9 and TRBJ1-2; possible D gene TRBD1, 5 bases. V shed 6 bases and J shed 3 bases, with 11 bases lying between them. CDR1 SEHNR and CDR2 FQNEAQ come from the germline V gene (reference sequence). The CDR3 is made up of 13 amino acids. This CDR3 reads CASRGEGDYGYTF. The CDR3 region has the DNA TGTGCCAGCAGAGGGGAGGGAGACTATGGCTACACCTTC.

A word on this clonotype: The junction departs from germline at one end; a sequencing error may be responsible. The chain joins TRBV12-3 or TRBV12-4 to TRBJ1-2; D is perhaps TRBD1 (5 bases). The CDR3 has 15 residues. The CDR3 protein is CASSRGGTENCGYTF. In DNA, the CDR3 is TGTGCCAGCAGCCGAGGCGGGACTGAGAACTGTGGCTACACCTTC.

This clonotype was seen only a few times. CDR3 in amino acids: CSASRGGDYGYTF. The CDR3 nucleotides read TGCAGTGCTAGCCGCGGGGGGGACTATGGCTACACCTTC. This chain links TRBV20-1 with TRBJ1-2; TRBD1 is a possible D gene (5 bases). Germline V gene data show CDR1 as DFQATT and CDR2 as SNEGSKA (reference sequence). The CDR3 totals 13 residues. V gave up 3 bases and J gave up 3 bases, with 11 bases separating them.

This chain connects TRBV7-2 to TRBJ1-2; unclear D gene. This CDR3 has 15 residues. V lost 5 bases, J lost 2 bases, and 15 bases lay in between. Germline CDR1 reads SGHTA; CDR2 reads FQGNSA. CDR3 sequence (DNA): TGTGCCAGCAGCCTGGGTCAGGCGGAGAACTATGGCTACACCTTC. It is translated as CASSLGQAENYGYTF.

CDR3 nucleotide sequence: TGTGCCAGCAGCCAAGGTCTAGCGGGGGACTCCTACAATGAGCAGTACTTC. Protein sequence: CASSQGLAGDSYNEQYF. The V call is TRBV4-2, the J call TRBJ2-1; TRBD2 agrees at 10 bases. Near its end, the DNA agrees better with TRBJ2-7, so the J call may be wrong. Germline CDR1 and CDR2: LGHNA and YNFKEQ. The CDR3 covers 17 residues.

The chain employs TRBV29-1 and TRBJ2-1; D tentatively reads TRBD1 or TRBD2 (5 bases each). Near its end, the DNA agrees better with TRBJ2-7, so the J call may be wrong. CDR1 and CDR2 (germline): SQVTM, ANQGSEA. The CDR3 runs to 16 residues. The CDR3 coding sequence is TGCAGCGTTGAAGCTGCCGGGGCCTCCTCCTACAATGAGCAGTACTTC. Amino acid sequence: CSVEAAGASSYNEQYF.

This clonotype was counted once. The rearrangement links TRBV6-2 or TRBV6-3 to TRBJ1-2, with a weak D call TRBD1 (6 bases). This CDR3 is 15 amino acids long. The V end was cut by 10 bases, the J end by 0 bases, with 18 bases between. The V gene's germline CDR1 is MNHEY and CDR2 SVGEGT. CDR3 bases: TGTGCCACCTCCAGGGGACTACGCACTAACTATGGCTACACCTTC. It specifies CATSRGLRTNYGYTF.

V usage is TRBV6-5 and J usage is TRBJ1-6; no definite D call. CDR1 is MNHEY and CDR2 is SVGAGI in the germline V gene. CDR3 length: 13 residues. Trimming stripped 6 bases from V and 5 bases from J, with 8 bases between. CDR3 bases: TGTGCCAGCAGCGCCCTACATAATTCACCCCTCCACTTT. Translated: CASSALHNSPLHF.

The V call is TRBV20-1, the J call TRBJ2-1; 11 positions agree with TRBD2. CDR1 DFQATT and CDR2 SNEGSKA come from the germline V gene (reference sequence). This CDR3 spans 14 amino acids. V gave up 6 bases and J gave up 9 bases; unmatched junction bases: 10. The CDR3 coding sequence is TGCAGTGCGGTCCCGGCTAGCGGGGGGTTTGAGCAGTTCTTC. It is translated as CSAVPASGGFEQFF.

In DNA form, the CDR3 reads TGTGCCAGCTCACCCCAACACCCGAGGGACACTGAAGCTTTCTTT. This sequence encodes CASSPQHPRDTEAFF. V and J are TRBV18 and TRBJ1-1; D gene unclear. V was pared by 3 bases and J by 3 bases, with 14 bases between. The CDR3 consists of 15 residues. Germline assignment: CDR1 KGHSH and CDR2 LQKENI.

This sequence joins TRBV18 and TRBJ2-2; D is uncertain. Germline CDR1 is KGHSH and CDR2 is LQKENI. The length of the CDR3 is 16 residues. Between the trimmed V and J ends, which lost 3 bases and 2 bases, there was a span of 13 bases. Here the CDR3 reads CASSPRPMGNTGELFF. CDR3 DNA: TGTGCCAGCTCACCCCGGCCGATGGGTAACACCGGGGAGCTGTTTTTT.

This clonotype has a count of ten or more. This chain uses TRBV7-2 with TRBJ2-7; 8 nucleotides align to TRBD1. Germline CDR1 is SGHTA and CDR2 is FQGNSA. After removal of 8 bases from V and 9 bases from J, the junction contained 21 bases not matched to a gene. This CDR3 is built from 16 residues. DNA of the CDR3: TGTGCCAGCTCCTCGCGCGCTTCGGGACAGGCTTGGGGGCAGTACTTC. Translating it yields CASSSRASGQAWGQYF.

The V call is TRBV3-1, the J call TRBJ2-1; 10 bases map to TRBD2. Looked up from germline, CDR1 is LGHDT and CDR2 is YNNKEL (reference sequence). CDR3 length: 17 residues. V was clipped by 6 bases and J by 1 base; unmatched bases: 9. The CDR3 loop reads CASSLSGLAASYNEQFF. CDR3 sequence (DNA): TGTGCCAGCAGTCTTTCCGGACTAGCGGCGTCCTACAATGAGCAGTTCTTC.

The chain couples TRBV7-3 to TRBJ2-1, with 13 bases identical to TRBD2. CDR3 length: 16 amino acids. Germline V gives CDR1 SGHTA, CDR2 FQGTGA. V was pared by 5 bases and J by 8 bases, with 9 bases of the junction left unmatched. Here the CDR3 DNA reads TGTGCCAGCAGCCCAACTAGCGGGGGGGCCTCGGATGAGCAGTTCTTC. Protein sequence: CASSPTSGGASDEQFF.

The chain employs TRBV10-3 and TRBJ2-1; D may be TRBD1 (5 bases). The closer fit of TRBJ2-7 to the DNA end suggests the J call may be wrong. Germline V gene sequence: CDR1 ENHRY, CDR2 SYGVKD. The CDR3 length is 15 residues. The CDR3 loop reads CAISGTGSSYNEQYF. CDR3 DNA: TGTGCCATCAGTGGAACAGGCAGCTCCTACAATGAGCAGTACTTC.

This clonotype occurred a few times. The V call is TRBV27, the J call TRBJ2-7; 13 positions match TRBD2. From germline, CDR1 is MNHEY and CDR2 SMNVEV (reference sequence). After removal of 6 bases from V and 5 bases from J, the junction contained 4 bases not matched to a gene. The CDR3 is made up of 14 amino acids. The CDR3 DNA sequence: TGTGCCAGCAGGGGACTAGCGGGATTGGACGAGCAGTACTTC. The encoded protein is CASRGLAGLDEQYF.

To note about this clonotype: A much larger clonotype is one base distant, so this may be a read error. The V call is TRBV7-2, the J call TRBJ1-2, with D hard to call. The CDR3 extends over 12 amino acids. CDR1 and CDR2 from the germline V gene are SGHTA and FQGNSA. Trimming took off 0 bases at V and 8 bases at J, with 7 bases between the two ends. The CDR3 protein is CASSLAFRGYTF. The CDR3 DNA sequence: TGTGCCAGCAGCTTAGCTTTTAGGGGCTACACCTTC.

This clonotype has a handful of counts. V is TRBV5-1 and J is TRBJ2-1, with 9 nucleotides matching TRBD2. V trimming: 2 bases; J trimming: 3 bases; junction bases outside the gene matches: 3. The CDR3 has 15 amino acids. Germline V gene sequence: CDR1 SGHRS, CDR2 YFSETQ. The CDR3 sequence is CASSLGGGDYNEQFF. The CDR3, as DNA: TGCGCCAGCAGCTTAGGCGGGGGGGACTACAATGAGCAGTTCTTC.

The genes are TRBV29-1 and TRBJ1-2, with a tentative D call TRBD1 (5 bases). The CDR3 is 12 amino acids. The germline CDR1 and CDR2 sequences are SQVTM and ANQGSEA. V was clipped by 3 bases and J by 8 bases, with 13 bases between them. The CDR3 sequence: CSVDARVGGYTF. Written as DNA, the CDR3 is TGCAGCGTTGATGCCAGGGTGGGGGGCTACACCTTC. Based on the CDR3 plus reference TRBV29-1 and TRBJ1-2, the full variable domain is SAVISQKPSRDICQRGTSLTIQCQVDSQVTMMFWYRQQPGQSLTLIATANQGSEATYESGFVIDKFPISRPNLTFSTLTVSNMSPEDSSIYLCSVDARVGGYTFGSGTRLTVV.

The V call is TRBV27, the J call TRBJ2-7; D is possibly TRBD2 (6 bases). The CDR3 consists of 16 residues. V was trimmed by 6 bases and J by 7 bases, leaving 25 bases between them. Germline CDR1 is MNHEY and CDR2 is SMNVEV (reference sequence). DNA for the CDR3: TGTGCCAGCAGGAAACTAGGGGAGAAGGACTACGAGGAGCAGTACTTC. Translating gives CASRKLGEKDYEEQYF.

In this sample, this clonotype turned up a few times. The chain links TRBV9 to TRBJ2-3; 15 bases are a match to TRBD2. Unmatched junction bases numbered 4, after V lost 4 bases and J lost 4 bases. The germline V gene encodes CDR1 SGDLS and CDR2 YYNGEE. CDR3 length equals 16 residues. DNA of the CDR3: TGTGCCAGCAGCCGGACTAGCGGGAGGGAGGCAGATACGCAGTATTTT. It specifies CASSRTSGREADTQYF.

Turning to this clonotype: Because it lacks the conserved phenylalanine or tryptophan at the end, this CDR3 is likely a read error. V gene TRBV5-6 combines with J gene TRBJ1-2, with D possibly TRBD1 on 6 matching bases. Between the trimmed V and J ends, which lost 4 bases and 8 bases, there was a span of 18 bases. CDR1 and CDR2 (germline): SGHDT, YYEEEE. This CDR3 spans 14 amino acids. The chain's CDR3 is CASSPQQGLGGYTV. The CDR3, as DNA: TGTGCCAGCAGCCCCCAACAGGGCCTGGGGGGCTACACCGTC.

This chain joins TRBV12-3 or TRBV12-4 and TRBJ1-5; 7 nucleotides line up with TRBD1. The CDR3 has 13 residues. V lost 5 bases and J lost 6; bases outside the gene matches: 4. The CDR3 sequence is CASSRTGPQPQHF. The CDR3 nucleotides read TGTGCCAGCAGTAGGACAGGCCCTCAGCCCCAGCATTTT.

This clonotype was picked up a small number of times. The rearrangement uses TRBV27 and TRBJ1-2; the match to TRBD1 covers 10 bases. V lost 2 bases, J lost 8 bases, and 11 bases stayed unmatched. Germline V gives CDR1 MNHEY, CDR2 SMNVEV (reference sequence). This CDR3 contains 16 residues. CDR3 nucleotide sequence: TGTGCCAGCAGTTTAAGGGGGGACAGGGGCCTTTGGGGCTACACCTTC. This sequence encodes CASSLRGDRGLWGYTF.